Listed below are T cell receptor beta chains from one sample, sequenced in a study of blood T cell repertoires in COVID-19. Only in-frame clones appear in the TCRdb table, and some are missing; sequencing was by immunoSEQ multiplex PCR. The repertoire holds 150,000 to 200,000 clones, with more than 90% as singletons. Sequencing was done on a sample of peripheral blood. The receptors were gathered from a man aged 55 to 70 with active or convalescent COVID-19. Each CDR3 is given with its conserved first and last residue. The D gene is left open where the match is weak. Clone size is stated in some rows and not others, as once, few, many or a class when expanded.

D	size	J	V	DNA	CDR3
TRBD2	NA	TRBJ2-5	TRBV7-9	TGTGCCAGCAGCTTGGGGACTAACCAAGAGACCCAGTACTTC	CASSLGTNQETQYF
NA	NA	TRBJ2-5	TRBV27	TGTGCCAGCAGACCCGACAGGAACCTACAAGAGACCCAGTACTTC	CASRPDRNLQETQYF
NA	NA	TRBJ2-1	TRBV10-3	TGTGCCATCAGTGGGAATGAGGAGTATATGTACAATGAGCAGTTCTTC	CAISGNEEYMYNEQFF
TRBD1	NA	TRBJ1-6	TRBV6-5	TGTGCCACAAGGGACAGTAATTCACCCCTCCACTTT	CATRDSNSPLHF
NA	once	TRBJ1-2	TRBV7-2	TGCGCCAGCAGCGGAGAAATTTCAGATGGCTACACCTTC	CASSGEISDGYTF
TRBD1	NA	TRBJ1-2	TRBV5-4	TGTGCCAGCAGTACCGGGACAGGGGATGGCTACACCTTC	CASSTGTGDGYTF
TRBD1	few	TRBJ1-5	TRBV10-1	TGCGCCAGCAGCAACGACAGGGACCAGCCCCAGCATTTT	CASSNDRDQPQHF
NA	NA	TRBJ1-4	TRBV11-2	TGTGCCAGCAGCTTAGTTACCCCGACAGCCGCAACTAATGAAAAACTGTTTTTT	CASSLVTPTAATNEKLFF
NA	NA	TRBJ1-1	TRBV28	TGTGCCAGCAGTTTAGGAGGACTGATAAACACTGAAGCTTTCTTT	CASSLGGLINTEAFF
NA	NA	TRBJ1-4	TRBV15	TGTGCCACCAGCAGAGATCTTAACAGGGTAGTCCATGAAAAACTGTTTTTT	CATSRDLNRVVHEKLFF
TRBD1	NA	TRBJ1-5	TRBV6-5	TGTGCCAGCAGACAGACAGGGGTTGTTCAGCCCCAGCATTTT	CASRQTGVVQPQHF
TRBD1	NA	TRBJ2-5	TRBV4-2	TGTGCCAGCAGCCACCGCAGTCCCGGGACAGAAGAGACCCAGTACTTC	CASSHRSPGTEETQYF
TRBD1	once	TRBJ1-4	TRBV19	TGTGCCAGTAGTATCCCGAACGGACAGGCGGAAAAACTGTTTTTT	CASSIPNGQAEKLFF
NA	NA	TRBJ1-4	TRBV3-1/TRBV3-2	TGTGCCAGCAAATCTCAGGGGTGGCCTAATGAAAAACTGTTTTTT	CASKSQGWPNEKLFF
TRBD1	once	TRBJ1-2	TRBV11-2	TGTGCCAGCAGCACCATTGGACAGGCCCGCCGGGATGGCTACACCTTC	CASSTIGQARRDGYTF
NA	NA	TRBJ2-1	TRBV7-2	TGTGCCAGCAGCTTAAAGGACTACTACTACAATGAGCAGTTCTTC	CASSLKDYYYNEQFF
NA	NA	TRBJ1-1	TRBV5-1	TGCGCCAGCAGCTTGGATGGCAGGGCGAACACTGAAGCTTTCTTT	CASSLDGRANTEAFF
NA	NA	TRBJ1-2	TRBV6-5	TGTGCCAGCTCATATTCAACAGGGTTCTACGGCTACACCTTC	CASSYSTGFYGYTF
TRBD1	NA	TRBJ1-5	TRBV5-1	TGCGCCAGCAGCTTGGAAGGGGGCAGCAATCAGCCCCAGCATTTT	CASSLEGGSNQPQHF
NA	NA	TRBJ2-5	TRBV7-9	TGTGCCAGCAGCCGGGACAACCAAGAGACCCAGTACTTC	CASSRDNQETQYF
TRBD1	NA	TRBJ1-5	TRBV5-1	TGCGCCAGCAGCCGGACAGGGGAGGGCAATCAGCCCCAGCATTTT	CASSRTGEGNQPQHF
NA	NA	TRBJ1-1	TRBV2	TGTGCCAGCAGTGAAGTTAAGGAGGGGGAAGCTTTCTTT	CASSEVKEGEAFF
NA	NA	TRBJ2-2	TRBV5-4	TGTGCCACTAAGGGGGACACCGGGGAGCTGTTTTTT	CATKGDTGELFF
TRBD1	NA	TRBJ2-7	TRBV6-2/TRBV6-3	TGTGCCAGCAGTTATATTTTGGGACAGGGTTACTACGAGCAGTACTTC	CASSYILGQGYYEQYF
TRBD1	NA	TRBJ1-6	TRBV10-3	TGTGCCATCAGTGACCTAACCGGGACAGGGGGCTATTCACCCCTCCACTTT	CAISDLTGTGGYSPLHF
NA	NA	TRBJ1-2	TRBV19	TGTGCCAGTAGTATCCGACAGGAAACCTATGGCTACACCTTC	CASSIRQETYGYTF
TRBD1	NA	TRBJ2-7	TRBV4-1	TGCGCCAGCAGCCACGGACCGACAGGGGTTGTTTACGAGCAGTACTTC	CASSHGPTGVVYEQYF
TRBD1	once	TRBJ1-6	TRBV7-2	TGTGCCAGCAGCTTCGGACCAGGGGGGCGGTCACCCCTCCACTTT	CASSFGPGGRSPLHF
TRBD2	NA	TRBJ2-3	TRBV24-1	TGTGCCACCAGTGACCCGACTAGCGGGAGAGGAACAGATACGCAGTATTTT	CATSDPTSGRGTDTQYF
NA	NA	TRBJ1-5	TRBV3-1/TRBV3-2	TGTGCCAGCAGCCAATCCTTACAGGGCTCGTTCAATCAGCCCCAGCATTTT	CASSQSLQGSFNQPQHF
TRBD2	NA	TRBJ2-7	TRBV6-6	TGTGCCAGCAGTTACTCGACTAGCGGGAAGTACGAGCAGTACTTC	CASSYSTSGKYEQYF
NA	NA	TRBJ1-2	TRBV6-6	TGTGCCACCAATACCAGGACTACTAACTATGGCTACACCTTC	CATNTRTTNYGYTF
TRBD1	NA	TRBJ2-7	TRBV9	TGTGCCAGCAGCGACCGGGACAGGGGGCATGAGCAGTACTTC	CASSDRDRGHEQYF
NA	NA	TRBJ2-3	TRBV10-3	TGTGCCATCAGTGGACGGGAATTCACAGATACGCAGTATTTT	CAISGREFTDTQYF
NA	NA	TRBJ1-2	TRBV6-5	TGTGCCAGCAGTTACTCGACCCCATCGGGATTCGGCTACACCTTC	CASSYSTPSGFGYTF
NA	NA	TRBJ1-2	TRBV5-5	TGTGCCAGCAGCCAAGGGACGGGAGACTATGGCTACACCTTC	CASSQGTGDYGYTF
TRBD1	NA	TRBJ2-7	TRBV27	TGTGCCAGCAGTTCAAGGACAGGGGGCGGCTACGAGCAGTACTTC	CASSSRTGGGYEQYF
NA	NA	TRBJ1-5	TRBV2	TGTGCCAGCAGTGAAGCGACAGTCAATCAGCCCCAGCATTTT	CASSEATVNQPQHF
NA	NA	TRBJ1-1	TRBV10-3	TGTGCCATCAGTGACAGGGAGAACACTGAAGCTTTCTTT	CAISDRENTEAFF